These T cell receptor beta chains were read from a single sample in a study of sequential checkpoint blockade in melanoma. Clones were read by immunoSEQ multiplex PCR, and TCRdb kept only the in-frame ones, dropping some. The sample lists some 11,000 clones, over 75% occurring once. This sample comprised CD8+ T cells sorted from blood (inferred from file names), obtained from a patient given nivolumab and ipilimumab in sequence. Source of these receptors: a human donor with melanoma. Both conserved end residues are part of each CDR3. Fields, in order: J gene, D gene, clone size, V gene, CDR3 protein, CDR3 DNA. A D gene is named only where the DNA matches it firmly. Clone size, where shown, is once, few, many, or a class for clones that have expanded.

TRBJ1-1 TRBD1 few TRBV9 CASSQTTGPTEAFF TGTGCCAGCAGCCAGACGACAGGGCCCACTGAAGCTTTCTTT
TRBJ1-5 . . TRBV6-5 CASSYSGLNQPQHF TGTGCCAGCAGTTATAGCGGCCTCAATCAGCCCCAGCATTTT
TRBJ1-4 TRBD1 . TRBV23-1 CASTTGAIGEKLFF TGCGCCAGCACTACAGGGGCCATCGGCGAAAAACTGTTTTTT
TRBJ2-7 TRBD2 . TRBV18 CASSPATSGRGDEQYF TGTGCCAGCTCACCGGCCACTAGCGGGAGGGGGGACGAGCAGTACTTC
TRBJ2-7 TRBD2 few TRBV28 CASSRLSLAGGSYEQYF TGTGCCAGCAGTCGACTCTCCTTAGCGGGAGGGTCGTACGAGCAGTACTTC
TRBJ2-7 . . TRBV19 CASSIQDTINYEQYF TGTGCCAGTAGTATACAGGACACGATAAACTACGAGCAGTACTTC
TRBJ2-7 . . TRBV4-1 CASSQEVRPGRGYEQYF TGCGCCAGCAGCCAAGAGGTGAGGCCCGGAAGGGGCTACGAGCAGTACTTC
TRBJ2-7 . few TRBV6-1 CASRPTGHSYEQYF TGTGCCAGCAGGCCAACAGGGCACTCCTACGAGCAGTACTTC
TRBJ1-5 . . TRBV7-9 CASSGGFGQPQHF TGTGCCAGCTCCGGAGGTTTTGGCCAGCCCCAGCATTTT
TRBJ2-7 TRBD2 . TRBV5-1 CASSLFWSGSGESSYEQYF TGCGCCAGCAGCTTGTTCTGGTCTGGGAGCGGGGAGAGCTCCTACGAGCAGTACTTC
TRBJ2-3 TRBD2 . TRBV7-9 CASSLELAGVADTQYF TGTGCCAGCAGCTTAGAACTAGCGGGAGTTGCAGATACGCAGTATTTT
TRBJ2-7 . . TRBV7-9 CASSFGGSYEQYF TGTGCCAGCAGCTTCGGAGGATCCTACGAGCAGTACTTC
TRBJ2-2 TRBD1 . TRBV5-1 CASSYGQGGTGELFF TGCGCCAGCAGCTACGGACAGGGGGGAACCGGGGAGCTGTTTTTT
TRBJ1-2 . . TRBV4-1 CASSQAHEAHYGYTF TGCGCCAGCAGCCAAGCCCATGAGGCACACTATGGCTACACCTTC
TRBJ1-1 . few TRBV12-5 CASSGFRTEAFF TGTGCTAGTTCAGGGTTTCGTACTGAAGCTTTCTTT
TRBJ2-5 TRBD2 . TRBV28 CASSQLAGVQETQYF TGTGCCAGCAGCCAACTAGCGGGAGTCCAAGAGACCCAGTACTTC
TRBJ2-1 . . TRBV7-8 CASSLVASDVYNEQFF TGTGCCAGCAGCTTAGTGGCTAGCGACGTCTACAATGAGCAGTTCTTC
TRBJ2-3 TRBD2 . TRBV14 CASSQFNKRGSTDTQYF TGTGCCAGCAGCCAGTTTAATAAGCGGGGGTCCACAGATACGCAGTATTTT
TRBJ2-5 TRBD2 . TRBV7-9 CASSSSGQETQYF TGTGCCAGCAGCTCTAGCGGGCAAGAGACCCAGTACTTC
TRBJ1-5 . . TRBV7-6 CASSLGGYSNQPQHF TGTGCCAGCAGCTTGGGGGGATATAGCAATCAGCCCCAGCATTTT
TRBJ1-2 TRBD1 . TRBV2 CASGQGGIRYGYTF TGTGCCAGCGGACAGGGAGGGATCCGGTATGGCTACACCTTC
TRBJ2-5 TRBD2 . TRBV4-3 CASSQDIAGVKGETQYF TGCGCCAGCAGCCAAGATATAGCGGGAGTGAAGGGAGAGACCCAGTACTTC
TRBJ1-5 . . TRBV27 CAAGPGSRQPQHF TGTGCCGCGGGCCCAGGATCGCGACAGCCCCAGCATTTT
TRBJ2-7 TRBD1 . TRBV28 CASSLSGQGEYEQYF TGTGCCAGCAGTTTATCGGGACAGGGAGAATACGAGCAGTACTTC
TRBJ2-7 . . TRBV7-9 CASSSPTGEYYEQYF TGTGCCAGCAGCTCACCCACGGGAGAATACTACGAGCAGTACTTC
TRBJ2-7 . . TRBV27 CASSLQAQNSYEQYF TGTGCCAGCAGTTTGCAGGCCCAAAACTCCTACGAGCAGTACTTC
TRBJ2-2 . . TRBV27 CASSFQGRITGELFF TGTGCCAGCAGTTTTCAGGGGCGGATCACCGGGGAGCTGTTTTTT
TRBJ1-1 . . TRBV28 CASSFWLGGWNTEAFF TGTGCCAGCAGTTTTTGGTTGGGGGGGTGGAACACTGAAGCTTTCTTT
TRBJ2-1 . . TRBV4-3 CASSQVTRSSYNEQFF TGCGCCAGCAGCCAAGTCACACGAAGCTCCTACAATGAGCAGTTCTTC
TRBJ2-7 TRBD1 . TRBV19 CASAPGQATYEQYF TGTGCCAGTGCACCGGGACAGGCAACCTACGAGCAGTACTTC
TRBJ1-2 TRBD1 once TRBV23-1 CASSQPDRDGYTF TGCGCCAGCAGTCAGCCCGACAGGGATGGCTACACCTTC
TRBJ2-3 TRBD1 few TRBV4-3 CASSQDPGQGADTQYF TGCGCCAGCAGCCAAGATCCCGGACAGGGGGCAGATACGCAGTATTTT
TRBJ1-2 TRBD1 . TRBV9 CASSVDRQNGYTF TGTGCCAGCAGCGTGGACAGGCAGAATGGCTACACCTTC
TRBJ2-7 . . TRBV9 CASSGSSYEQYF TGTGCCAGCAGCGGTAGCTCCTACGAGCAGTACTTC
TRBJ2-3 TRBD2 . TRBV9 CASSTSGASTDTQYF TGTGCCAGCAGCACTAGCGGGGCTAGCACAGATACGCAGTATTTT
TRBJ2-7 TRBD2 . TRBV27 CASSLGLDYEQYF TGTGCCAGCAGTTTAGGACTAGACTACGAGCAGTACTTC
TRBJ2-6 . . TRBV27 CASSSLQGVMANVLTF TGTGCCAGCAGTTCCCTACAGGGTGTCATGGCCAACGTCCTGACTTTC
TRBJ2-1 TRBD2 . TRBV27 CASELAGTGNEQFF TGTGCCAGCGAGCTAGCGGGAACTGGCAATGAGCAGTTCTTC
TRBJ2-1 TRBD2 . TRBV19 CASSMTSGIYNEQFF TGTGCCAGTAGTATGACTAGCGGGATCTACAATGAGCAGTTCTTC
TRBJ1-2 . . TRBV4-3 CASSQDRAPITNYGYTF TGCGCCAGCAGCCAAGATCGAGCGCCGATTACTAACTATGGCTACACCTTC